The T cell receptor beta chain described here comes from a study of blood T cell repertoires in COVID-19 (dated by TCRdb to the early 2020s). For the study in its entirety: Samples from collaborators originated in the United States, Italy and Spain and spanned both the acute and convalescent phases of COVID-19. The samples were drawn from two sources: the first 160 participants of the ongoing ImmuneRACE study, and 1,200 or so subjects contributed by 6 global collaborators. Where available, HLA class I and class II types were obtained from metadata supplied by the sample provider rather than from assay-based typing. The sample metadata nearly always contained a de-identified subject ID, COVID-19 status, age in years and sex. Subjects who had been exposed to COVID-19, were actively infected with it, or had recovered from it provided the deeply sampled blood TCRbeta repertoires that made up the dataset. The repertoires were released in a freely available public database intended as a resource for research on the immune response to SARS-CoV-2. The material from the prospective study consisted of cDNA or gDNA derived from T cells, B-cell-depleted T cells, or PBMCs.

The full study reports these points: The amount of clinical and demographic metadata varied by source and participant and was provided uncurated.

V is shortened by 7 bases, J by 3 bases, and the region joining them spans 12 bases. From its cysteine to its phenylalanine, the CDR3 spans 14 amino acids. The retained sequence is limited to the CDR3, 42 bases, with the frame set at the first base. The germline V gene (reference sequence) sets CDR1 to LNHDA and CDR2 to SQIVND. TCRbeta CDR3 regions were amplified from genomic DNA by means of the immunoSEQ Assay, a bias-controlled multiplex PCR. The paper's processing steps were these. Nucleated cell counts per sample were estimated from amplification of reference gene primers within the assay. To quantify the absolute abundance of each unique TCRbeta CDR3 rearrangement, sequence reads were collapsed and filtered. For each sample, productive Simpson clonality was calculated by taking the square root of Simpson's diversity index across productive rearrangements. Not all clones reach the TCRdb copy of this immuneACCESS table, which keeps in-frame sequences only. Checked studies attribute under half of the gap to unresolved V genes and leave the rest unexplained. V and J calls plus clone size are reproduced from that table; the DNA served to infer D and trimming. The sample includes under 200,000 clones, with roughly four fifths observed a single time. The top ten clones comprise roughly 3.7% of the sample.

This clone was recorded only once. Which antigen it targets is not known. Base qualities are not provided; no much larger clone lies one nucleotide away. The collaborating institutions used their own protocols to collect whole blood in K2EDTA tubes. For TCRbeta analysis, collaborators shipped samples in one of three forms: frozen whole blood, isolated PBMCs, or DNA extracted from either of those sample types. Sequencing used peripheral blood. This receptor chain uses TRBV19 and TRBJ2-2; the D gene is perhaps TRBD2, from 5 matching bases. The origin of this receptor is a woman at least 80 years old with acute or convalescent COVID-19. The DNA is TGTGCCAGTATGGGGAGAAGGGACACCGGGGAGCTGTTTTTT. It encodes CASMGRRDTGELFF.